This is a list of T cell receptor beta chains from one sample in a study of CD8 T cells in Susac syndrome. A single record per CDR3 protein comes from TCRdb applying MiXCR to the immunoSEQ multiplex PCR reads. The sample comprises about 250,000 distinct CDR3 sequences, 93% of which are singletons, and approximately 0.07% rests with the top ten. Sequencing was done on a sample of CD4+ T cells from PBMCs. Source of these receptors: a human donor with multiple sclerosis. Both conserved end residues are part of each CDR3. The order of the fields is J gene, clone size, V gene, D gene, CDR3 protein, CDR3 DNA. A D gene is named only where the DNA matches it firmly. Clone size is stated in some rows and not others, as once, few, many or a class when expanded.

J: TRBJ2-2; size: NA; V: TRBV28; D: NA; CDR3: CASSLFEGTGELFF; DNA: TGTGCCAGCAGTTTATTCGAGGGCACCGGGGAGCTGTTTTTT
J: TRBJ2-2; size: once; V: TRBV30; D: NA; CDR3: CAWTSANTGELFF; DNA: TGTGCCTGGACCAGCGCGAACACCGGGGAGCTGTTTTTT
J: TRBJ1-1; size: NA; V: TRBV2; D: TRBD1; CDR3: CASRTRQGNTEAFF; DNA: TGTGCCAGCAGGACGAGACAGGGGAACACTGAAGCTTTCTTT
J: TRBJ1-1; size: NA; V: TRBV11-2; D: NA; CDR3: CASSFRVRTEAFF; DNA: TGTGCCAGCAGCTTCAGGGTTCGGACTGAAGCTTTCTTT
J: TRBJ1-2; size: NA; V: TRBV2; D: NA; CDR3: CASIERSSTVTNYGYTF; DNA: TGTGCCAGCATCGAAAGGTCCTCGACAGTGACTAACTATGGCTACACCTTC
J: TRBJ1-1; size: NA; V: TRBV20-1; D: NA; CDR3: CSAVGTNSNTEAFF; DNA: TGCAGTGCCGTCGGGACCAATTCTAACACTGAAGCTTTCTTT
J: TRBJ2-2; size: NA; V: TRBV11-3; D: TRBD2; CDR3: CASLASGRTGELFF; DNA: TGTGCCAGCTTGGCTAGCGGGAGGACCGGGGAGCTGTTTTTT
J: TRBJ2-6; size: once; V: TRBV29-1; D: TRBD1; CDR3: CSLRGQGSSSGANVLTF; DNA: TGCAGCTTACGGGGACAGGGCTCTTCCTCTGGGGCCAACGTCCTGACTTTC
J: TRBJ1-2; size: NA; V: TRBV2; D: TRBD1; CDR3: CASRTDRAGYTF; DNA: TGTGCCAGCAGGACCGACAGGGCTGGCTACACCTTC
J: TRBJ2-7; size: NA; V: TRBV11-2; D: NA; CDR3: CASSQGVRGAEQYF; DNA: TGTGCCAGCAGCCAAGGGGTTAGGGGCGCCGAGCAGTACTTC
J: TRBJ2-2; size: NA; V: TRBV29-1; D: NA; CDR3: CSVGGYTGELFF; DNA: TGCAGCGTTGGGGGGTACACCGGGGAGCTGTTTTTT
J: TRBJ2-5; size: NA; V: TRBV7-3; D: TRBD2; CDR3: CASSPGLAGGWETQYF; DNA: TGTGCCAGCAGCCCAGGACTAGCGGGGGGTTGGGAGACCCAGTACTTC
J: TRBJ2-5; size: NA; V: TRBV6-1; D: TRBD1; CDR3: CASSGTGVETQYF; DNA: TGTGCCAGCAGTGGGACAGGGGTTGAGACCCAGTACTTC
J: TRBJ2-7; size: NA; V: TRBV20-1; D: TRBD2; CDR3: CSARPTSGGASYEQYF; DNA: TGCAGTGCTAGACCGACTAGCGGGGGGGCCTCCTACGAGCAGTACTTC
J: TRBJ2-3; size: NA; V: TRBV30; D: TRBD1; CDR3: CAWRRQGNTDTQYF; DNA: TGTGCCTGGAGGAGACAGGGGAACACAGATACGCAGTATTTT
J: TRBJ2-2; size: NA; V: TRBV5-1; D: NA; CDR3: CASSLEGVTGELFF; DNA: TGCGCCAGCAGCCTGGAGGGGGTCACCGGGGAGCTGTTTTTT
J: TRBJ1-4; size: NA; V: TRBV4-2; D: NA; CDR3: CASSPANRDRREKLFF; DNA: TGTGCCAGCAGCCCCGCAAACAGGGACCGGCGTGAAAAACTGTTTTTT
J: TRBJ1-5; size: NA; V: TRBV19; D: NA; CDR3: CASRGQGFQPQHF; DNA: TGTGCCAGTAGGGGGCAGGGCTTTCAGCCCCAGCATTTT
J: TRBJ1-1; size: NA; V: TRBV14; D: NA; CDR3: CASSQKRVGNWDTEAFF; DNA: TGTGCCAGCAGCCAAAAAAGGGTCGGGAACTGGGACACTGAAGCTTTCTTT
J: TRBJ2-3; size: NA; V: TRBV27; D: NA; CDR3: CASSLSPGITDTQYF; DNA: TGTGCCAGCAGTTTATCTCCAGGAATCACAGATACGCAGTATTTT
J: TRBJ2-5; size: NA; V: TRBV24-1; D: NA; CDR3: CATSDFGQNQETQYF; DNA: TGTGCCACCAGTGATTTCGGACAGAACCAAGAGACCCAGTACTTC
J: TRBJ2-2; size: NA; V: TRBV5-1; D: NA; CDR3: CASSLAGVGTGELFF; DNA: TGCGCCAGCAGCTTGGCAGGGGTCGGGACCGGGGAGCTGTTTTTT
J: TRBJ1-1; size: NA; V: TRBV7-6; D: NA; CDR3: CASSLVQNTEAFF; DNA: TGTGCCAGCAGCTTAGTTCAGAACACTGAAGCTTTCTTT
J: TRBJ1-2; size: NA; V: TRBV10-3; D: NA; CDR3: CAISESRGYGYTF; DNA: TGTGCCATCAGTGAGTCGCGGGGTTATGGCTACACCTTC
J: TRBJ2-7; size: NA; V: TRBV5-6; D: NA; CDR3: CASSFAPSYEQYF; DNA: TGTGCCAGCAGCTTCGCACCCTCCTACGAGCAGTACTTC
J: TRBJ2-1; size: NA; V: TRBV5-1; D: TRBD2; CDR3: CASSSNLAGSRSEQFF; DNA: TGCGCCAGCAGCTCCAACCTAGCGGGGAGCAGGAGTGAGCAGTTCTTC
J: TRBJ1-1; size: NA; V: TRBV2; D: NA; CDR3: CASSEMHSLNTEAFF; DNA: TGTGCCAGCAGTGAAATGCACAGTCTCAACACTGAAGCTTTCTTT
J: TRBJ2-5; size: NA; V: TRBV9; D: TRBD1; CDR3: CASSVGQGMETQYF; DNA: TGTGCCAGCAGCGTAGGACAGGGGATGGAGACCCAGTACTTC
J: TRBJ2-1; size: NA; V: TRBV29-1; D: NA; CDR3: CSGGSSGHNEQFF; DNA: TGCAGCGGGGGGAGTAGCGGCCACAATGAGCAGTTCTTC
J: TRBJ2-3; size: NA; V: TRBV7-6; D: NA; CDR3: CASSSPVGNTQYF; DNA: TGTGCCAGCAGCTCTCCAGTGGGGAATACGCAGTATTTT
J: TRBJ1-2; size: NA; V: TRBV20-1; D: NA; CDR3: CSASRDSTNYGYTF; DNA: TGCAGTGCTAGCAGAGACAGTACTAACTATGGCTACACCTTC
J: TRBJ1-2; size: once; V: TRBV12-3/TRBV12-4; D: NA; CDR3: CASSSSGAHGYTF; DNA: TGTGCCAGCAGTTCATCAGGGGCTCATGGCTACACCTTC
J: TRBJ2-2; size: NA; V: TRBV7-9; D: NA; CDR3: CASESSGELFF; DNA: TGTGCCAGCGAATCCTCCGGGGAGCTGTTTTTT
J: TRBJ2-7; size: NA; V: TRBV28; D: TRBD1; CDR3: CASSWDSDLYEQYF; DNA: TGTGCCAGCAGTTGGGACAGTGATCTCTACGAGCAGTACTTC
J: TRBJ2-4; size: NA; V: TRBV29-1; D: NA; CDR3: CSVESGPKNIQYF; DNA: TGCAGCGTTGAATCGGGACCCAAAAACATTCAGTACTTC
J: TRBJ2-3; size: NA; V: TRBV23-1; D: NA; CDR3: CASSQSQVPSTDTQYF; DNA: TGCGCCAGCAGTCAATCCCAGGTCCCGAGCACAGATACGCAGTATTTT
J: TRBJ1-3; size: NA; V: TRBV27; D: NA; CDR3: CASMSSGNTIYF; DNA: TGTGCCAGTATGTCCTCTGGAAACACCATATATTTT
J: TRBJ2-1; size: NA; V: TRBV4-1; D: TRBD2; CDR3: CASSKGTSGRGTYNEQFF; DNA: TGCGCCAGCTCTAAGGGGACTAGCGGGAGGGGGACCTACAATGAGCAGTTCTTC
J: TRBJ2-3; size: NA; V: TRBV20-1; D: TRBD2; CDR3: CSARPLGGQTSGGIDTQYF; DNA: TGCAGTGCTAGACCCCTGGGAGGCCAAACTAGCGGGGGTATTGATACGCAGTATTTT
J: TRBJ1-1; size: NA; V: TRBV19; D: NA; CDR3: CASSIDNGWPNTEAFF; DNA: TGTGCCAGTAGTATAGATAATGGATGGCCAAACACTGAAGCTTTCTTT
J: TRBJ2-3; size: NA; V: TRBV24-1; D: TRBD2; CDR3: CATSDKRGLGTDTQYF; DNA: TGTGCCACCAGTGATAAGCGGGGGCTCGGCACAGATACGCAGTATTTT
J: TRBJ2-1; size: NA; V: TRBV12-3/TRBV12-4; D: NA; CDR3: CASSLFRRNNEQFF; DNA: TGTGCCAGCAGTTTGTTCCGGAGAAACAATGAGCAGTTCTTC
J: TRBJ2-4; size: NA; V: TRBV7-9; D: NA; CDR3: CASSLTPANIQYF; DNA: TGTGCCAGCAGCTTAACGCCAGCAAACATTCAGTACTTC
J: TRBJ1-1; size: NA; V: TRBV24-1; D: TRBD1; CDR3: CATRWRDRGLGTHTEAFF; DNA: TGTGCCACCAGGTGGAGGGACAGGGGACTCGGCACGCACACTGAAGCTTTCTTT
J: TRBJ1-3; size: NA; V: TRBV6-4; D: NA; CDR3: CAPTHTPAAPTIYF; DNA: TGTGCCCCGACTCACACACCGGCGGCCCCCACCATATATTTT
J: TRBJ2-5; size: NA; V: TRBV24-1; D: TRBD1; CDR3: CAAGVKGAETQYF; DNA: TGTGCCGCTGGCGTTAAGGGGGCTGAGACCCAGTACTTC
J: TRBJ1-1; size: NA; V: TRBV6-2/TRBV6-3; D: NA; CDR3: CASSVGGGGTEAFF; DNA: TGTGCCAGCAGTGTTGGTGGGGGGGGCACTGAAGCTTTCTTT